A selection of T cell receptor beta chains follows, all from one sample in a study of T cell responses to AZD1222 COVID-19 vaccine. Clones were read by immunoSEQ multiplex PCR, and TCRdb kept only the in-frame ones, dropping some. Here the sample spans 110,000 to 150,000 clones, about 89% being singletons. Sequencing used peripheral blood, obtained on day 0 of AZD1222 vaccination. Receptors were obtained from an adult in good health. The CDR3 runs from the conserved cysteine through the conserved F or W. A D gene is named only where the DNA matches it firmly. Expanded clones are given a class, and other clones once, few, many or no size at all.

cdr3_nt cdr3_aa clone_size cdr3_length j_call d_call v_call
TGCGCCAGCAGGCCGGGACTATCCAGCACAGATACGCAGTATTTT CASRPGLSSTDTQYF - 15 TRBJ2-3 TRBD2 TRBV5-1
TGTGCCATCAGTGAGGGCCCGGGACAGGGGAAAGCTAATGAAAAACTGTTTTTT CAISEGPGQGKANEKLFF - 18 TRBJ1-4 TRBD1 TRBV10-3
TGTGCCAGCAGTGGAATTAGGGGGATCACAGATACGCAGTATTTT CASSGIRGITDTQYF - 15 TRBJ2-3 - TRBV2
TGTGCCAGCAGCCTAAGGACAGGATCCACAGATACGCAGTATTTT CASSLRTGSTDTQYF - 15 TRBJ2-3 TRBD1 TRBV5-4
TGCGCCAGCAGCCAAGAGAGACACTCCTACGAGCAGTACTTC CASSQERHSYEQYF - 14 TRBJ2-7 - TRBV4-3
TGTGCCATCAGTGGAGCGGGGGACTACAATGAGCAGTTCTTC CAISGAGDYNEQFF - 14 TRBJ2-1 TRBD2 TRBV10-3
TGTGCCAGCAGCGAACTAGCGGTCTCCTACAATGAGCAGTTCTTC CASSELAVSYNEQFF - 15 TRBJ2-1 TRBD2 TRBV7-9
TGCGCCAGCAGCCAAGAATACGGGAGGGCGTACGAGCAGTACTTC CASSQEYGRAYEQYF - 15 TRBJ2-7 TRBD2 TRBV4-1
TGCAGTGCTAGTAGGGGACAGGGAGACACCGGGGAGCTGTTTTTT CSASRGQGDTGELFF few 15 TRBJ2-2 TRBD1 TRBV20-1
TGTGCCAGTAGTATTTTTAGGGGGAACTATGGCTACACCTTC CASSIFRGNYGYTF - 14 TRBJ1-2 - TRBV19
TGTGCCAGCAGTCCCATTATAGAAGCCCGGACCAAAGCTTTCTTT CASSPIIEARTKAFF - 15 TRBJ1-1 - TRBV27
TGTGCCAGCATCCGAGACAGGGCGGGTCAGCCCCAGCATTTT CASIRDRAGQPQHF - 14 TRBJ1-5 TRBD1 TRBV2
TGTGCCTGGAGCACTAGCGGGGGTAGAAAGACCCAGTACTTC CAWSTSGGRKTQYF - 14 TRBJ2-5 TRBD2 TRBV30
TGTGCCAGCAGCATTGGGATGTTACAACCTGCGGCTTTC CASSIGMLQPAAF - 13 TRBJ1-2 - TRBV7-9
TGTGCCAGCATCCCCCCCCGTACTAGTGGCGGGGATACGCAGTATTTT CASIPPRTSGGDTQYF - 16 TRBJ2-3 - TRBV28
TGTGCCAGCAGACTAGCGGGCGTATCCTACAATGAGCAGTTCTTC CASRLAGVSYNEQFF once 15 TRBJ2-1 TRBD2 TRBV7-2
TGTGCCAGCACCCCGGGGGCGGGACAAGAGACCCAGTACTTC CASTPGAGQETQYF few 14 TRBJ2-5 - TRBV7-3
TGTGCCAGCAAGGTCTCTCAGGGGGCGAACGAGCAGTACTTC CASKVSQGANEQYF - 14 TRBJ2-7 TRBD1 TRBV19
TGTGCCAGCAGCCATGGACCGTTCCAAGAGACCCAGTACTTC CASSHGPFQETQYF - 14 TRBJ2-5 - TRBV3-1/TRBV3-2
TGTGCCAGCCGCGAGGGACTAGCGGGAGTAAGCTCCTACAATGAGCAGTTCTTC CASREGLAGVSSYNEQFF - 18 TRBJ2-1 TRBD2 TRBV4-2
TGTGCCAGCAGCCAAGATAGGGACCCGGTTATCCCCTACGAGCAGTACTTC CASSQDRDPVIPYEQYF - 17 TRBJ2-7 - TRBV3-1/TRBV3-2
TGCGCCAGCAGCTGGCGACAGGGGATGTCGGCAGATACGCAGTATTTT CASSWRQGMSADTQYF - 16 TRBJ2-3 TRBD1 TRBV5-1
TGTGCCAGCAGACGGACAGTGAACACTGAAGCTTTCTTT CASRRTVNTEAFF - 13 TRBJ1-1 - TRBV12-3/TRBV12-4
TGTGCCAGCAGTTACTCGGCTAGCTCCTATAATTCACCCCTCCACTTT CASSYSASSYNSPLHF - 16 TRBJ1-6 - TRBV6-2/TRBV6-3
TGTGCCAGCAGCCCCCAGTCAGAGGAGCAGTACTTC CASSPQSEEQYF - 12 TRBJ2-7 - TRBV13
TGCGCCAGCAGCCAAGATCGAAGGGTAGGCACTGAAGCTTTCTTT CASSQDRRVGTEAFF - 15 TRBJ1-1 - TRBV4-3
TGTGCCAGCAGCGCAAGGCTGGGACCGCCGAATTTCTATGGCTACACCTTC CASSARLGPPNFYGYTF - 17 TRBJ1-2 - TRBV7-9
TGTGCCAGCAGCGTCCGGGCTCAGCCCCAGCATTTT CASSVRAQPQHF - 12 TRBJ1-5 - TRBV2
TGTGCCAGCAGCCACTTTATCACTAGCGGGGGGTTATGGACAGATACGCAGTATTTT CASSHFITSGGLWTDTQYF - 19 TRBJ2-3 TRBD2 TRBV6-2/TRBV6-3
TGTGCCAGCAGCTATACAGGGGTAGCTAACTCCTACAATGAGCAGTTCTTC CASSYTGVANSYNEQFF - 17 TRBJ2-1 TRBD1 TRBV7-2
TGCGCCAGCGGGAAAGGAGGCACAGATACGCAGTATTTT CASGKGGTDTQYF - 13 TRBJ2-3 - TRBV5-1
TGTGCCATCGGTAGCGGCCAGCCCCAGCATTTT CAIGSGQPQHF - 11 TRBJ1-5 - TRBV10-3
TGTGCCAGCAGTCCCCCCCACATGAACACTGAAGCTTTCTTT CASSPPHMNTEAFF - 14 TRBJ1-1 - TRBV28
TGTGCCAGCAGTTTTACCGGGACAGGACTCCGGCGGAACTATGGCTACACCTTC CASSFTGTGLRRNYGYTF - 18 TRBJ1-2 TRBD1 TRBV7-2
TGTGCCAGCACCGCGGGGGGCTATTTGGGAGGCTACACCTTC CASTAGGYLGGYTF - 14 TRBJ1-2 - TRBV7-8
TGTGCCATCAGTTCAGGGCTTGCGTATGGCTACACCTTC CAISSGLAYGYTF - 13 TRBJ1-2 - TRBV10-3
TGTGCCAGCAGTCCGGGACACTGGGCATCTGGGGCCAACGTCCTGACTTTC CASSPGHWASGANVLTF - 17 TRBJ2-6 - TRBV3-1/TRBV3-2
TGTGCCACCAGCGGCAGGGCGGGGGGAGAAAAACTGTTTTTT CATSGRAGGEKLFF - 14 TRBJ1-4 - TRBV15
TGCGCCAGCAGCTTGTGGATAATGAACACTGAAGCTTTCTTT CASSLWIMNTEAFF - 14 TRBJ1-1 - TRBV5-1
TGTGCCAGCAGCGGACGTAGCACTGAAGCTTTCTTT CASSGRSTEAFF - 12 TRBJ1-1 - TRBV9